The sequence of this TCR beta chain was determined in a study of blood T cell repertoires in COVID-19. The overall study: Whether acute or convalescent, the COVID-19 samples came from the United States, Italy and Spain. Sources were T cells, B-cell-depleted T cells, or PBMCs; the material itself was cDNA or gDNA.

Germline V gene lookup returns CDR1 SGHKS and CDR2 YYEKEE (reference sequence). V lost 0 bases to trimming and J lost 8 bases, with 6 bases between them. The length of the CDR3 is 13 residues. TCRdb's copy holds only in-frame clones and misses some; the assay was immunoSEQ multiplex PCR. Of 150,000 to 200,000 clones listed, more than 75% are singletons. This sequence originates from a woman between 45 and 60 years old with active or convalescent COVID-19. Material: peripheral blood. The chain joins TRBV5-5 to TRBJ1-6; D ambiguous. The chain's CDR3 is CASSLGADSPLHF. The CDR3 DNA follows: TGTGCCAGCAGCTTGGGAGCTGATTCACCCCTCCACTTT.